The present entry profiles one T cell receptor (beta chain) with its context. These data are taken from a study of shared clonotypes between healthy human individuals. The CDR3 contains 12 residues. Trimming stripped 1 base from V and 8 bases from J, with 11 bases between. Germline CDR1 reads GTSNPN; CDR2 reads SVGIG (reference sequence). Repertoires were generated with immunoSEQ multiplex PCR, while TCRdb's copy carries only in-frame clones and drops some. The top ten hold 1.5% to 2% of the sample, which has millions of clones, more than 85% seen once. In the naive CD8 group, cells lacked CD45RO and were positively selected for CCR7, so terminally differentiated effector memory CD45RA+ cells were left out.

The clonotype comes from a man aged 18-30 years in good health. Some clones in this sample may be carry-over from other donors' samples. The genes are TRBV30 and TRBJ1-1; D is possibly TRBD1 (5 bases). The sequencing input was naive CD8+ T cells from PBMCs. CDR3 DNA: TGTGCCTGGAGTGCGACAGTTATGGAAGCTTTCTTT. As protein: CAWSATVMEAFF.